Listed here is a single T cell receptor beta chain. Its antigen is undetermined. Germline lookup yields CDR1 SNHLY and CDR2 FYNNEI. Trimming took 5 bases from V and 5 from J, leaving 12 bases between them. This CDR3 has 14 amino acids. The data stem from a study of T cell responses to AZD1222 COVID-19 vaccine. Produced via immunoSEQ multiplex PCR; TCRdb's table is partial and in-frame only. The sample carries over 110,000 clones, approximately 87% recorded once. Study-level results: Increased Spike-specific TCR breadth and depth were observed after two AZD1222 doses. The study sampled repertoires only after the peak T cell response.

Sequencing used peripheral blood, obtained 28 days after the second AZD1222 dose. The clonotype originates from an adult who received the AZD1222 COVID-19 vaccine. This chain connects TRBV2 to TRBJ1-4; D possibly corresponds to TRBD1 (6 bases). CDR3: CASSLGTRNEKLFF. The CDR3, as DNA: TGTGCCAGCAGTCTCGGGACACGCAATGAAAAACTGTTTTTT.